These 18 T cell receptor beta chains were sequenced from one sample in a study of T cells in Graves' hyperthyroidism and ophthalmopathy. There were TCR beta CDR3 regions amplified from RNA transcripts. A first-round RT-PCR of the TCR CDR3 used the HTBI primer set. TCRdb used MiXCR to reprocess the multiplex PCR reads, holding one entry per CDR3 protein. Here the sample spans a few hundred thousand distinct CDR3 sequences, approximately 25% being singletons. Source material: blood. The source of these receptors is a man aged 50 or older with Graves' hyperthyroidism.

This clonotype was seen a few times. This rearrangement joins TRBV5-1 to TRBJ2-2; 7 bases fit TRBD2. The CDR3 consists of 15 residues. CDR1 and CDR2 (germline): SGHRS, YFSETQ. The V segment lost 0 bases and the J segment 5 bases; nucleotides outside the gene matches: 4. This CDR3 is CASSLDGRRTGELFF. DNA of the CDR3: TGCGCCAGCAGCTTGGACGGGAGGAGGACCGGGGAGCTGTTTTTT.

Comments on this clonotype: The junction departs from germline at one end; a sequencing error may be responsible. The CDR3 DNA sequence: TGTGCCAGCAGCGGCATTGCAACTAATGAAAAACTGTTTTTT. It is translated as CASSGIATNEKLFF. The V gene is TRBV5-1, the J gene TRBJ1-4, with D uncertain. The CDR3 runs 14 residues. Germline V gene data show CDR1 as SGHRS and CDR2 as YFSETQ.

This clonotype has at least ten counts. The chain employs TRBV15 and TRBJ2-5, with D possibly TRBD1 on 6 matching bases. Germline CDR1 LNHNV, CDR2 YYDKDF (reference sequence). This CDR3 has 15 residues. Trimming stripped 1 base from V and 1 base from J, with 10 bases between. DNA of the CDR3: TGTGCCACCAGCAGAGGGCAGGGGATCCAAGAGACCCAGTACTTC. It yields the protein CATSRGQGIQETQYF.

Only a few counts were recorded for this clonotype. The chain employs TRBV24-1 and TRBJ2-3; D is uncertain. The CDR3 sequence is 16 residues long. Trimming removed 4 bases at V and 1 base at J, with 14 bases between. Germline V CDR1 and CDR2: KGHDR, SFDVKD. CDR3 loop: CATSDPDARRTDTQYF. The CDR3 region has the DNA TGTGCCACCAGTGACCCTGACGCGCGTCGCACAGATACGCAGTATTTT.

The rearrangement joins TRBV3-1 to TRBJ2-3, with D possibly being TRBD2 (5 bases). V lost 4 bases to trimming and J lost 2 bases, with 10 bases between them. Germline V lookup: CDR1 LGHDT, CDR2 YNNKEL (reference sequence). The CDR3 length is 14 residues. The CDR3 loop reads CASSPNDYTDTQYF. In DNA, the CDR3 is TGTGCCAGCAGCCCCAATGACTACACAGATACGCAGTATTTT.

V gene TRBV24-1 combines with J gene TRBJ2-1; the D is unclear. This CDR3 comprises 13 residues. Trimming shortened V by 6 bases and J by 10 bases, and 15 bases separated the two germline ends. The germline gives CDR1 KGHDR, CDR2 SFDVKD. The CDR3 loop reads CATSTQGVSEQFF. In nucleotides, the CDR3 is TGTGCCACCAGTACGCAAGGAGTCAGCGAGCAGTTCTTC.

Notes on this clonotype: One base away lies a much larger clone, so this may be a sequencing read error. V usage is TRBV7-2 and J usage is TRBJ2-3; D call uncertain. In germline, CDR1 is SGHTA, CDR2 FQGNSA. Trimming left V 4 bases short and J 4 bases short, with 12 bases between. This CDR3 region has 14 residues. For the CDR3, the DNA is TGTGCCAGCAGCTCGGATCCCGTCCCAGATACGCAGTATTTT. This translates into CASSSDPVPDTQYF.

This chain links TRBV11-3 with TRBJ2-5, with D uncertain. The V gene's germline CDR1 is SGHNT and CDR2 YENEEA. Trimming took 4 bases from V and 0 from J, leaving 12 bases between them. The CDR3 contains 15 residues. The CDR3 loop is CASSSRWTDQETQYF. The CDR3 nucleotides read TGTGCCAGCAGCTCGAGATGGACGGACCAAGAGACCCAGTACTTC.

The chain couples TRBV6-4 to TRBJ1-5; D is ambiguous. Germline CDR1 is MRHNA and CDR2 is SNTAGT. Trimming removed 2 bases from V and 7 bases from J, with 9 bases in between. This CDR3 region has 13 residues. CDR3 amino acids: CASSDGPGQPQHF. In nucleotides, the CDR3 is TGTGCCAGCAGTGACGGTCCCGGACAGCCCCAGCATTTT.

CDR3 DNA sequence: TGTGCCAGCAGTGAAACAGGGGTTTATTCACCCCTCCACTTT. It translates to CASSETGVYSPLHF. This chain links TRBV6-1 with TRBJ1-6, with 7 bases fitting TRBD1. The V gene's germline CDR1 is MNHNS and CDR2 SASEGT. CDR3 length: 14 residues. Unmatched junction bases numbered 3, after V lost 2 bases and J lost 8 bases.

There are a few counts of this clonotype. This rearrangement joins TRBV3-1 to TRBJ2-5; D ambiguous. Between the trimmed V and J ends, which lost 6 bases and 2 bases, there was a span of 13 bases. Germline V CDR1 and CDR2: LGHDT, YNNKEL (reference sequence). This CDR3 region has 14 residues. CDR3 DNA: TGTGCCAGCAGTCCTGTGGCGGCTCAAGAGACCCAGTACTTC. Translation: CASSPVAAQETQYF.

This clonotype was recorded at least ten times. The rearrangement links TRBV5-1 to TRBJ1-1, with a tentative D call TRBD1 (6 bases). V was clipped by 2 bases and J by 3 bases, with 17 bases between them. The CDR3 extends over 16 amino acids. Germline values: CDR1 SGHRS, CDR2 YFSETQ. This CDR3 is CASSFAAGEGDTEAFF. The CDR3 nucleotides read TGCGCCAGCAGCTTTGCAGCAGGGGAAGGGGACACTGAAGCTTTCTTT. Full variable domain (outside the CDR3, taken from reference TRBV5-1 and TRBJ1-1): KAGVTQTPRYLIKTRGQQVTLSCSPISGHRSVSWYQQTPGQGLQFLFEYFSETQRNKGNFPGRFSGRQFSNSRSEMNVSTLELGDSALYLCASSFAAGEGDTEAFFGQGTRLTVV.

V is TRBV20-1 and J is TRBJ1-5; D is ambiguous. The ends were cut back, 2 bases at V and 0 bases at J, with 11 bases in the middle. The germline V gene encodes CDR1 DFQATT and CDR2 SNEGSKA (reference sequence). CDR3 length: 15 amino acids. The CDR3 DNA reads TGCAGTGCTAGAAGATCCCACCTTAGCAATCAGCCCCAGCATTTT. Encoded protein: CSARRSHLSNQPQHF.

This clonotype was picked up a small number of times. The rearrangement uses TRBV6-5 and TRBJ1-1; D unresolved. There are 16 residues in the CDR3. With 0 bases removed from V and 3 bases from J, the gap between germline ends came to 14 bases. Germline lookup yields CDR1 MNHEY and CDR2 SVGAGI. The CDR3 protein is CASSYSDWIGDTEAFF. The DNA of the CDR3 is TGTGCCAGCAGTTACTCGGATTGGATTGGCGACACTGAAGCTTTCTTT.

The genes are TRBV6-1 and TRBJ2-3; 7 bases map to TRBD1. Germline V gives CDR1 MNHNS, CDR2 SASEGT. The V gene end was trimmed by 6 bases and the J gene end by 3 bases; junction bases not matched to a gene: 6. This CDR3 comprises 14 residues. In nucleotides, the CDR3 is TGTGCCAGCAGCCAATCACAGGGGACAGATACGCAGTATTTT. As protein: CASSQSQGTDTQYF.

The genes are TRBV3-1 and TRBJ2-5; perhaps TRBD2 as D (5 bases). The CDR3 has 14 residues. Per the germline V gene, CDR1 is LGHDT and CDR2 is YNNKEL (reference sequence). Deletions cut 4 bases from V and 3 bases from J, with 12 bases between. The CDR3 DNA sequence: TGTGCCAGCAGCCCCCACGGGGTGGAAGAGACCCAGTACTTC. It translates to CASSPHGVEETQYF.

This clonotype was counted at least ten times. This chain links TRBV28 with TRBJ1-3; 10 positions agree with TRBD1. V shed 2 bases and J 2 bases; nucleotides not matched to a gene: 3. The germline V gene encodes CDR1 MDHEN and CDR2 SYDVKM. This CDR3 has 16 amino acids. The CDR3 DNA reads as TGTGCCAGCAGTTTACGGGGGACAGGGGCTGGAAACACCATATATTTT. This codes for CASSLRGTGAGNTIYF.

The table lists this clonotype with a few counts. DNA of the CDR3: TGTGCCTGGAGGAACGGCGGGCGCCCGTATGGCTACACCTTC. This translates into CAWRNGGRPYGYTF. The V and J genes are TRBV30 and TRBJ1-2; D is unclear. Between the trimmed V and J ends, which lost 3 bases and 5 bases, there was a span of 16 bases. The CDR3 length is 14 residues. From germline, CDR1 is GTSNPN and CDR2 SVGIG (reference sequence).